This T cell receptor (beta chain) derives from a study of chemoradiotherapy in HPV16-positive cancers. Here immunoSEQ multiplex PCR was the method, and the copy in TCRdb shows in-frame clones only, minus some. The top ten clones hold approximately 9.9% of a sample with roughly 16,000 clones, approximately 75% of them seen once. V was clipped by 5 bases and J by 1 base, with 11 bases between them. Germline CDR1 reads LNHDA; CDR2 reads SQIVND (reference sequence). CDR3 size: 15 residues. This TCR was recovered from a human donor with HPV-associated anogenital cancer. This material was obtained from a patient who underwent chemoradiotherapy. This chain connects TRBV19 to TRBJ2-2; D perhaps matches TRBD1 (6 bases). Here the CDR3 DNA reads TGTGCCAGTAGTGCGCAGGGGAGGAACACCGGGGAGCTGTTTTTT. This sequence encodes CASSAQGRNTGELFF.